This T cell receptor beta chain was obtained from a study of beta chain features in type 1 diabetes. Study observations and caveats: Small HLA sub-analyses could not settle whether HLA shapes TCRB rearrangement. There were fewer insertions and more deletions at the VDJ junctions of type 1 diabetes patients.

Isolated RNA was reverse transcribed in full, so expressed TCRB transcripts were sequenced. TCRdb's copy holds only in-frame clones and misses some; the assay was immunoSEQ multiplex PCR. Found here are 900,000 or so clones, roughly 17% of them singletons; the top ten hold around 0.02%. This clone was seen a few times. Its matching antigen is unknown. Cells sorted by CD45RO/CCR7/CD25/CD127/CD95/CD27 comprised CD4+ naive, central memory, regulatory and stem cell-like memory cells. This sequence was found in a woman between 18 and 30 years old in good health. Sequenced sample: naive CD4+ T cells from blood.

The CDR3 region has the DNA TGTGCCAGCAGCTTGGACAGAAGGGCCGAGCAGTTCTTC. Amino acid sequence: CASSLDRRAEQFF. The V and J genes are TRBV5-6 and TRBJ2-1, with D hard to call. This CDR3 has 13 residues. CDR1 is SGHDT, CDR2 YYEEEE, per germline. V lost 0 bases, J lost 10 bases, and 11 bases lay in between.